This is a list of T cell receptor beta chains from one sample in a study of blood T cell repertoires in COVID-19. The protocol was immunoSEQ multiplex PCR, while the TCRdb copy is restricted to in-frame clones and leaves out a portion. The sample records 86,000 or so clones, roughly 86% being singletons. The sequenced material came from peripheral blood. The source is a woman of 80 years or more with acute or convalescent COVID-19. Both conserved end residues are part of each CDR3. Expanded clones get a size class; other rows say once, few or many, or leave the size out.

v_gene: TRBV19
j_gene: TRBJ2-5
len: 14
abundance: -
CDR3aa: CASSHSSPGETQYF

v_gene: TRBV2
j_gene: TRBJ2-5
len: 15
abundance: -
CDR3aa: CASSFWDSLQETQYF

v_gene: TRBV28
j_gene: TRBJ2-1
len: 15
abundance: -
CDR3aa: CASSSPGQIYNEQFF

v_gene: TRBV19
j_gene: TRBJ2-5
len: 16
abundance: once
CDR3aa: CASSIKGTGNQETQYF

v_gene: TRBV14
j_gene: TRBJ2-7
len: 16
abundance: -
CDR3aa: CASSQEGLAENYEQYF

v_gene: TRBV29-1
j_gene: TRBJ2-1
len: 13
abundance: once
CDR3aa: CSVETGGPTEQFF

v_gene: TRBV6-4
j_gene: TRBJ1-1
len: 14
abundance: -
CDR3aa: CASSAGTPNTEAFF

v_gene: TRBV5-1
j_gene: TRBJ1-4
len: 14
abundance: -
CDR3aa: CASSRGTGDEKLFF

v_gene: TRBV5-1
j_gene: TRBJ2-2
len: 16
abundance: -
CDR3aa: CASSSARQGRAGELFF

v_gene: TRBV3-1/TRBV3-2
j_gene: TRBJ1-1
len: 14
abundance: -
CDR3aa: CASSQGAGEYEAFF

v_gene: TRBV5-4
j_gene: TRBJ2-1
len: 15
abundance: -
CDR3aa: CASSLSSGRANEQFF

v_gene: TRBV6-5
j_gene: TRBJ2-5
len: 15
abundance: few
CDR3aa: CASSYSAGLQETQYF

v_gene: TRBV2
j_gene: TRBJ2-5
len: 13
abundance: -
CDR3aa: CASTREPQETQYF

v_gene: TRBV16
j_gene: TRBJ2-5
len: 15
abundance: -
CDR3aa: CASSQSQGPEETQYF

v_gene: TRBV9
j_gene: TRBJ2-2
len: 16
abundance: -
CDR3aa: CASSVEGGGNTGELFF

v_gene: TRBV7-8
j_gene: TRBJ1-5
len: 15
abundance: -
CDR3aa: CASRSGQGGNQPQHF

v_gene: TRBV2
j_gene: TRBJ2-1
len: 14
abundance: -
CDR3aa: CASSEGGTFNEQFF

v_gene: TRBV7-8
j_gene: TRBJ2-1
len: 16
abundance: -
CDR3aa: CASSSSPLAGGNEQFF

v_gene: TRBV28
j_gene: TRBJ1-1
len: 13
abundance: few
CDR3aa: CASITGMNTEAFF

v_gene: TRBV5-5
j_gene: TRBJ2-2
len: 19
abundance: -
CDR3aa: CASRERQPGQGTGTGELFF

v_gene: TRBV3-1/TRBV3-2
j_gene: TRBJ1-5
len: 16
abundance: -
CDR3aa: CASSQEATGLAQPQHF

v_gene: TRBV9
j_gene: TRBJ2-7
len: 14
abundance: -
CDR3aa: CASSAGGGVYEQYF

v_gene: TRBV6-5
j_gene: TRBJ2-2
len: 15
abundance: -
CDR3aa: CASSYTGSNTGELFF

v_gene: TRBV9
j_gene: TRBJ2-3
len: 14
abundance: -
CDR3aa: CASSVARLTDTQYF

v_gene: TRBV9
j_gene: TRBJ2-3
len: 16
abundance: -
CDR3aa: CASSSFGGARTDTQYF

v_gene: TRBV12-3/TRBV12-4
j_gene: TRBJ1-2
len: 13
abundance: -
CDR3aa: CASRKQGFGGYTF

v_gene: TRBV28
j_gene: TRBJ1-1
len: 14
abundance: -
CDR3aa: CASSLDRVIAEAFF

v_gene: TRBV6-5
j_gene: TRBJ2-4
len: 14
abundance: -
CDR3aa: CASRRAGGAQLYYF

v_gene: TRBV27
j_gene: TRBJ2-2
len: 15
abundance: -
CDR3aa: CASSLGSGNTGELFF

v_gene: TRBV5-1
j_gene: TRBJ1-1
len: 15
abundance: -
CDR3aa: CASSLAGGAGTEAFF

v_gene: TRBV5-4
j_gene: TRBJ2-5
len: 16
abundance: -
CDR3aa: CASSLGTSGHQETQYF

v_gene: TRBV5-1
j_gene: TRBJ2-5
len: 14
abundance: -
CDR3aa: CASSLAPGGETQYF

v_gene: TRBV3-1/TRBV3-2
j_gene: TRBJ2-1
len: 15
abundance: -
CDR3aa: CASSRTSGRPGEQFF

v_gene: TRBV6-5
j_gene: TRBJ1-6
len: 12
abundance: few
CDR3aa: CASSQRAAPLHF

v_gene: TRBV19
j_gene: TRBJ1-5
len: 13
abundance: once
CDR3aa: CASTEISNQPQHF

v_gene: TRBV3-1/TRBV3-2
j_gene: TRBJ1-1
len: 12
abundance: -
CDR3aa: CASSRETGEAFF

v_gene: TRBV11-3
j_gene: TRBJ2-1
len: 13
abundance: -
CDR3aa: CASSNGQYDEQFF

v_gene: TRBV5-1
j_gene: TRBJ1-1
len: 14
abundance: -
CDR3aa: CASTPQGSNTEAFF

v_gene: TRBV10-2
j_gene: TRBJ2-3
len: 15
abundance: once
CDR3aa: CAISTGQGVADTQYF

v_gene: TRBV5-1
j_gene: TRBJ2-7
len: 16
abundance: -
CDR3aa: CASSLGTTSLSYEQYF